Following are 19 T cell receptor beta chains from one sample sequenced in a study of stem cell transplantation in POMP-related autoinflammatory disease (dated by TCRdb to the early 2020s). The time point label on this specimen signifies: after hematopoietic stem cell transplant. Libraries came from the immunoSEQ multiplex PCR assay. The table comes from immuneACCESS by way of TCRdb, which keeps in-frame sequences with V and J called. Part of the clones is missing from these tables; in studies checked, under half for an unresolved V gene and the rest for unknown reasons. A total of over 60,000 clones appear in this sample, just over 90% of them only once. Clones ranked in the top ten supply roughly 0.7% of the sample. Source: CD4+ T cells from PBMCs, taken after stem cell transplantation. Source of these receptors: a human patient with POMP-related autoinflammation and immune dysregulation (PRAID). Following a transplant, some T lymphocytes may have been derived from the graft donor.

The chain joins TRBV2 to TRBJ1-1; 7 positions agree with TRBD1. Trimming at V came to 6 bases and at J to 1 base, leaving 5 bases not matched to a gene. Germline loops: CDR1 SNHLY, CDR2 FYNNEI. The CDR3 loop spans 14 amino acids. The CDR3 DNA sequence: TGTGCCAGCAGAGGTTGGACAGGGAACACTGAAGCTTTCTTT. Amino acids: CASRGWTGNTEAFF.

The chain has TRBV19 and TRBJ2-7, with a possible D match to TRBD2 (6 bases). With 3 bases removed from V and 0 bases from J, the gap between germline ends came to 15 bases. Germline CDR1 reads LNHDA; CDR2 reads SQIVND (reference sequence). CDR3 length: 16 amino acids. The CDR3 reads CASSIYGTWSSYEQYF. CDR3 bases: TGTGCCAGTAGTATCTACGGGACTTGGAGCTCCTACGAGCAGTACTTC.

The chain is built from TRBV5-1 and TRBJ2-3, with 7 bases aligning to TRBD1. Germline CDR1 is SGHRS and CDR2 is YFSETQ. The CDR3 loop spans 15 amino acids. V trimming: 0 bases; J trimming: 6 bases; junction bases outside the gene matches: 7. The CDR3 reads CASSLEDRDFDTQYF. In nucleotides, the CDR3 is TGCGCCAGCAGCTTGGAAGACAGGGATTTCGATACGCAGTATTTT.

This chain joins TRBV24-1 and TRBJ2-3; no firm D call. V dropped 7 bases and J dropped 3 bases, with 7 bases sitting between them. The V gene's germline CDR1 is KGHDR and CDR2 SFDVKD. CDR3 length equals 12 residues. This CDR3 is CATRGPTDTQYF. The CDR3 DNA is TGTGCCACCAGGGGCCCTACAGATACGCAGTATTTT.

This clone was seen just once. The gene calls are TRBV2 and TRBJ2-3; the match to TRBD2 covers 14 bases. The V gene end was trimmed by 6 bases and the J gene end by 4 bases; junction bases not matched to a gene: 9. The CDR3 contains 17 residues. Germline V gives CDR1 SNHLY, CDR2 FYNNEI. This CDR3 is CASRGLAGARHPDTQYF. CDR3 coding DNA: TGTGCCAGCAGGGGACTAGCGGGAGCGAGGCACCCAGATACGCAGTATTTT.

This chain uses TRBV28 with TRBJ2-7, with TRBD1 as a possible D gene (6 bases). There are 15 residues in the CDR3. CDR1 MDHEN and CDR2 SYDVKM come from the germline V gene. Trimming took 2 bases from V and 3 from J, leaving 14 bases between them. The CDR3 sequence: CASSLPDRWNYEQYF. The CDR3 DNA is TGTGCCAGCAGTTTACCCGACAGGTGGAACTACGAGCAGTACTTC.

J is TRBJ2-7 and V is TRBV11-2; D ambiguous. The V and J ends lost 5 bases and 3 bases respectively, with 11 bases between them. This CDR3 has 13 amino acids. CDR1 is SGHAT and CDR2 is FQNNGV in the germline V gene. The CDR3 sequence: CASSPDPSYEQYF. The CDR3 DNA sequence: TGTGCCAGCAGCCCGGACCCCAGCTACGAGCAGTACTTC.

This clone was counted a single time. This chain connects TRBV5-1 to TRBJ2-1; 11 nucleotides align to TRBD2. Germline-derived CDR1 and CDR2 are SGHRS and YFSETQ. The CDR3 has 18 residues. The V segment lost 0 bases and the J segment 7 bases; nucleotides outside the gene matches: 12. CDR3 in amino acids: CASSLAVSGRARRNEQFF. The CDR3 DNA is TGCGCCAGCAGCTTGGCGGTTAGCGGGAGGGCCAGGCGAAATGAGCAGTTCTTC.

This clone is medium-sized within its sample. The V call is TRBV24-1, the J call TRBJ1-4; 8 nucleotides align to TRBD1. V was pared by 2 bases and J by 8 bases, with 6 bases of the junction left unmatched. Germline CDR1 KGHDR, CDR2 SFDVKD. This CDR3 has 15 amino acids. The CDR3 sequence is CATSDSRGPGEKLFF. As DNA, the CDR3 is TGTGCCACCAGTGATTCCAGGGGGCCAGGAGAAAAACTGTTTTTT.

V usage is TRBV5-1 and J usage is TRBJ2-5, with TRBD2 matching 7 bases. Germline loops: CDR1 SGHRS, CDR2 YFSETQ. The CDR3 consists of 15 residues. Germline trimming cut 2 bases from V and 2 bases from J; bases unmatched to any gene: 6. For the CDR3, the DNA is TGCGCCAGCAGCTTCAGGGAGGGCCAACAAGAGACCCAGTACTTC. Residues: CASSFREGQQETQYF.

The rearrangement uses TRBV6-4 and TRBJ2-7, with 9 bases lining up with TRBD2. V trimming: 6 bases; J trimming: 6 bases; junction bases outside the gene matches: 12. CDR3 size: 15 residues. From germline, CDR1 is MRHNA and CDR2 SNTAGT. The CDR3 nucleotides are TGTGCCAGCAGGCAACTAGCGGGCGGTTCAGGCGAGCAGTACGTC. Translation gives CASRQLAGGSGEQYV.

J is TRBJ1-1 and V is TRBV7-8; 8 nucleotides align to TRBD1. Germline assignment: CDR1 SGHVS and CDR2 FQNEAQ. This CDR3 is built from 12 residues. V lost 5 bases and J lost 10; bases outside the gene matches: 6. The CDR3 spells CASSVNRGAAFF. CDR3 bases: TGTGCCAGCAGCGTAAACAGGGGGGCAGCTTTCTTT.

The rearrangement links TRBV28 to TRBJ1-4, with a weak D call TRBD1 (5 bases). The CDR3 length is 14 residues. Trimming removed 2 bases from V and 3 bases from J, with 7 bases in between. Looked up from germline, CDR1 is MDHEN and CDR2 is SYDVKM. For the CDR3, the DNA is TGTGCCAGCAGTTTAGCGGGGGCTAATGAAAAACTGTTTTTT. It encodes CASSLAGANEKLFF.

The chain recombines TRBV27 with TRBJ2-2; D remains unclear. The CDR3 is made up of 14 amino acids. The V gene lost 3 bases and the J gene lost 4 bases, with 9 bases spanning the gap. From germline, CDR1 is MNHEY and CDR2 SMNVEV (reference sequence). Here the CDR3 DNA reads TGTGCCAGCAGTTTTAAGCTTGTCACCGGGGAGCTGTTTTTT. It yields the protein CASSFKLVTGELFF.

V is TRBV5-1 and J is TRBJ1-2; D uncertain. The CDR3 has 16 amino acids. V gave up 0 bases and J gave up 0 bases, with 12 bases separating them. CDR1 SGHRS and CDR2 YFSETQ come from the germline V gene. For the CDR3, the DNA is TGCGCCAGCAGCTTGGGGCAGGAACCCTCTAACTATGGCTACACCTTC. Translated, it gives CASSLGQEPSNYGYTF.

This clone has only a few counts. The CDR3 spells CASSTLRQQGLPYNEQFF. The CDR3 DNA is TGTGCCAGTAGTACGCTAAGACAACAGGGGTTACCCTACAATGAGCAGTTCTTC. This sequence joins TRBV19 and TRBJ2-1, with 7 nucleotides matching TRBD1. CDR1 and CDR2 (germline): LNHDA, SQIVND (reference sequence). This CDR3 contains 18 residues. V was clipped by 4 bases and J by 2 bases; unmatched bases: 14. The variable domain in full, with the rest retrieved from reference TRBV19 and TRBJ2-1, is DGGITQSPKYLFRKEGQNVTLSCEQNLNHDAMYWYRQDPGQGLRLIYYSQIVNDFQKGDIAEGYSVSREKKESFPLTVTSAQKNPTAFYLCASSTLRQQGLPYNEQFFGPGTRLTVL.

The chain links TRBV7-9 to TRBJ2-5; D is perhaps TRBD1 or TRBD2 (6 bases each). The germline V gene encodes CDR1 SEHNR and CDR2 FQNEAQ (reference sequence). The V and J ends lost 0 bases and 5 bases respectively, with 7 bases between them. The length of the CDR3 is 13 residues. DNA for the CDR3: TGTGCCAGCAGCTTAGCAGGGGGGGAGACCCAGTACTTC. Translating gives CASSLAGGETQYF.

J is TRBJ2-2 and V is TRBV7-2; TRBD1 agrees at 7 bases. Germline CDR1 reads SGHTA; CDR2 reads FQGNSA. V shed 6 bases and J 1 base; nucleotides not matched to a gene: 8. The CDR3 sequence is 16 residues long. In DNA form, the CDR3 reads TGTGCCAGCAGGGTTACCGGGACAGAGAACACCGGGGAGCTGTTTTTT. Amino acid sequence: CASRVTGTENTGELFF.

The count of this clone is one. V is TRBV12-3 or TRBV12-4 and J is TRBJ1-2; weak D call: TRBD1 (6 bases). V lost 6 bases, J lost 2 bases, and 7 bases lay in between. This CDR3 is 12 amino acids long. The CDR3 sequence is CASRQGNYGYTF. Written as DNA, the CDR3 is TGTGCCAGCAGACAGGGAAACTATGGCTACACCTTC.